This T cell receptor (beta chain) was sequenced in a study of blood T cell repertoires in COVID-19. Cohort placement rested on clinical history that participants reported themselves. Only in-frame clones appear in the TCRdb table, and some are missing; sequencing was by immunoSEQ multiplex PCR. The data contain 270,000 or so clones, about 91% of them singletons. Germline trimming cut 4 bases from V and 3 bases from J; bases unmatched to any gene: 8. This CDR3 has 16 residues. Germline CDR1 and CDR2: SGHRS and YFSETQ. The sequence was collected from a middle-aged woman with acute COVID-19. The material sequenced was PBMCs or T cells enriched from blood (not recorded which). The chain uses TRBV5-1 and TRBJ2-3; 10 bases align to TRBD1. The chain's CDR3 is CASSLMEGQGTDTQYF. DNA for the CDR3: TGCGCCAGCAGCCTCATGGAGGGACAGGGGACAGATACGCAGTATTTT.